The 21 T cell receptor beta chains presented below share a single source sample, sequenced in a study of radiation and T cells in renal cell carcinoma. This sample's time point: blood 4 weeks post-SBRT, at nephrectomy. Treatment specified: 15 Gy SBRT to primary tumor, nephrectomy 4 weeks later. The table came from immunoSEQ multiplex PCR; TCRdb's copy has only in-frame clones and leaves some out. The sample has some 150,000 clones; around 88% are singletons. The sequencing here drew on blood, taken from a patient whose treatment included radiotherapy and nephrectomy. The receptors come from a woman between 50 and 59 years old with renal cell carcinoma.

The V call is TRBV30, the J call TRBJ1-2; no definite D call. Germline CDR1 and CDR2: GTSNPN and SVGIG (reference sequence). The CDR3 has 13 amino acids. Trimming stripped 0 bases from V and 0 bases from J, with 5 bases between. For the CDR3, the DNA is TGTGCCTGGAGTGTACAATCTAACTATGGCTACACCTTC. This codes for CAWSVQSNYGYTF.

J is TRBJ2-1 and V is TRBV5-1, with 8 bases lining up with TRBD2. Germline-derived CDR1 and CDR2 are SGHRS and YFSETQ. The CDR3 totals 15 residues. The junction had 3 bases not matched to a gene; V was cut back by 4 bases and J by 0 bases. The CDR3: CASSPSGSSYNEQFF. The CDR3 DNA reads TGCGCCAGCAGCCCGAGCGGGAGCTCCTACAATGAGCAGTTCTTC.

The chain links TRBV19 to TRBJ2-3; 9 nucleotides match TRBD2. The V segment lost 8 bases and the J segment 4 bases; nucleotides outside the gene matches: 10. The CDR3 length is 15 residues. In germline, CDR1 is LNHDA, CDR2 SQIVND (reference sequence). The CDR3 sequence is CASAARGGAADTQYF. The CDR3 DNA follows: TGTGCCAGTGCCGCCCGCGGGGGGGCAGCAGATACGCAGTATTTT.

The rearrangement links TRBV5-6 to TRBJ2-3; 10 bases map to TRBD1. V lost 5 bases and J lost 6; bases outside the gene matches: 12. The CDR3 consists of 16 residues. Germline CDR1 reads SGHDT; CDR2 reads YYEEEE. The CDR3 DNA reads TGTGCCAGCAGTCGACCGGGACAGGGGTTTCGGGATACGCAGTATTTT. Its protein is CASSRPGQGFRDTQYF.

This clone was picked up a small number of times. The chain joins TRBV10-1 to TRBJ2-7; unclear D gene. This CDR3 is 14 amino acids long. Germline V CDR1 and CDR2: WNHNN, SYGVQD (reference sequence). Trimming left V 3 bases short and J 2 bases short, with 11 bases between. CDR3 region: CASSDVDGPYEQYF. In DNA, the CDR3 is TGCGCCAGCAGTGATGTCGACGGACCCTACGAGCAGTACTTC.

The rearrangement uses TRBV5-6 and TRBJ2-1; no definite D call. Germline loops: CDR1 SGHDT, CDR2 YYEEEE. Trimming stripped 4 bases from V and 6 bases from J, with 8 bases between. The CDR3 totals 12 residues. CDR3 amino acids: CASSGDRNEQFF. The CDR3, as DNA: TGTGCCAGCAGCGGGGATCGCAATGAGCAGTTCTTC.

This clone has a handful of counts. This rearrangement joins TRBV27 to TRBJ1-2; TRBD1 aligns across 7 bases. The V and J ends lost 4 bases and 6 bases, in that order; junction bases with no gene match: 11. The CDR3 has 15 residues. The germline gives CDR1 MNHEY, CDR2 SMNVEV (reference sequence). The CDR3 DNA reads TGTGCCAGCAGTTACCGGGACAGTTCCTATGATGGCTACACCTTC. Protein product: CASSYRDSSYDGYTF.

This chain links TRBV7-2 with TRBJ2-7; D gene uncertain. V was trimmed by 4 bases and J by 6 bases, leaving 16 bases between them. Per germline, CDR1 SGHTA and CDR2 FQGNSA. This CDR3 has 14 amino acids. The CDR3 here is CASSSPTTPVEQYF. CDR3 DNA sequence: TGTGCCAGCAGCTCACCAACTACTCCTGTCGAGCAGTACTTC.

The chain employs TRBV5-1 and TRBJ2-5, with 8 bases lining up with TRBD1. Losses at the gene ends were 4 bases for V and 1 base for J; bases not matched to a gene: 3. Germline CDR1 and CDR2: SGHRS and YFSETQ. The CDR3 is 14 amino acids. CDR3 sequence: CASSRQGAQETQYF. The CDR3, as DNA: TGCGCCAGCAGCCGTCAGGGGGCCCAAGAGACCCAGTACTTC.

In this sample, this clone turned up once. J is TRBJ2-5 and V is TRBV9; the D gene is possibly TRBD1 (6 bases). This CDR3 is 14 amino acids long. Germline V gives CDR1 SGDLS, CDR2 YYNGEE. V was cut by 2 bases and J by 5 bases, with 13 bases left in between. The CDR3 DNA follows: TGTGCCAGCAGCGTTGGGGGCGCGGTGGAGACCCAGTACTTC. As protein: CASSVGGAVETQYF.

The chain links TRBV12-5 to TRBJ1-5; D might be TRBD1 (6 bases). The V end lost 7 bases, the J end lost 4 bases, and 11 bases lay between the germline ends. Germline-derived CDR1 and CDR2 are LGHNT and FRNRAP. The CDR3 length is 13 residues. The CDR3 coding sequence is TGTGCTAGTGCGGGGCAGGGGAATCAGCCCCAGCATTTT. Its translation is CASAGQGNQPQHF. The variable domain in full, completed from reference TRBV12-5 and TRBJ1-5, reads DARVTQTPRHKVTEMGQEVTMRCQPILGHNTVFWYRQTMMQGLELLAYFRNRAPLDDSGMPKDRFSAEMPDATLATLKIQPSEPRDSAVYFCASAGQGNQPQHFGDGTRLSIL.

The chain carries TRBV19 and TRBJ2-5; D call uncertain. The V gene lost 5 bases and the J gene lost 1 base, with 11 bases spanning the gap. The V gene's germline CDR1 is LNHDA and CDR2 SQIVND (reference sequence). The CDR3 covers 14 residues. In DNA form, the CDR3 reads TGTGCCAGTAGTCTAACATACGGCCAAGAGACCCAGTACTTC. It yields the protein CASSLTYGQETQYF.

The chain links TRBV11-2 to TRBJ1-3; D is unresolved. Trimming shortened V by 7 bases and J by 4 bases, and 14 bases separated the two germline ends. The CDR3 totals 14 residues. CDR1 and CDR2 from the germline V gene are SGHAT and FQNNGV. The chain's CDR3 is CASTPARRGNTIYF. The CDR3 DNA is TGTGCCAGCACACCCGCGCGGCGGGGAAACACCATATATTTT.

CDR3 sequence (DNA): TGTGCCAGCTCACCGCGTGAGGGGGCCGTCGGGGAGCTGTTTTTT. This encodes CASSPREGAVGELFF. This rearrangement joins TRBV18 to TRBJ2-2, with 7 bases lining up with TRBD1. This CDR3 is 15 amino acids long. Trimming cost V 3 bases and J 7 bases; bases outside gene matches: 8. In germline, CDR1 is KGHSH, CDR2 LQKENI.

This clone has just one count. The chain employs TRBV9 and TRBJ1-3; possible D gene TRBD1, 6 bases. Looked up from germline, CDR1 is SGDLS and CDR2 is YYNGEE. V lost 4 bases, J lost 0 bases, and 17 bases lay in between. This CDR3 comprises 17 residues. The CDR3 DNA is TGTGCCAGCAGCCCCGGGGGGGGCAGATACTCTGGAAACACCATATATTTT. Translation: CASSPGGGRYSGNTIYF.

This clone was counted a few times. The gene calls are TRBV5-4 and TRBJ1-3; D not resolved. The CDR3 is 15 amino acids. CDR1 and CDR2 from the germline V gene are SGHNT and YYREEE (reference sequence). V lost 2 bases to trimming and J lost 4 bases, with 13 bases between them. CDR3 amino acids: CASSFPGIGGNTIYF. The CDR3 region has the DNA TGTGCCAGCAGCTTTCCGGGCATAGGGGGAAACACCATATATTTT.

V usage is TRBV5-1 and J usage is TRBJ2-1; 11 bases are a match to TRBD1. The CDR3 length is 15 residues. Germline CDR1 and CDR2: SGHRS and YFSETQ. Unmatched junction bases numbered 5, after V lost 2 bases and J lost 7 bases. CDR3 bases: TGCGCCAGCAGCTTAGGACAGGGGGCGCAAAATGAGCAGTTCTTC. Its protein is CASSLGQGAQNEQFF.

Comments on this clone: Other DNA sequences within the sample encode an identical CDR3. The V gene is TRBV7-2, the J gene TRBJ1-1; tentatively, D is TRBD1 (5 bases). Looked up from germline, CDR1 is SGHTA and CDR2 is FQGNSA. With 2 bases removed from V and 0 bases from J, the gap between germline ends came to 7 bases. The length of the CDR3 is 14 residues. Here the CDR3 reads CASSLQGMNTEAFF. In nucleotides, the CDR3 is TGTGCCAGCAGCTTACAGGGAATGAACACTGAAGCTTTCTTT.

This clone has just a few counts. The chain recombines TRBV5-1 with TRBJ2-7, with 10 nucleotides matching TRBD1. CDR3 size: 17 residues. From germline, CDR1 is SGHRS and CDR2 YFSETQ. With V trimmed by 0 bases and J by 3 bases, 9 bases remained unmatched. The CDR3 region has the DNA TGCGCCAGCAGCTTGGATTTCGCGGGACAGGGGATCTACGAGCAGTACTTC. Translated, it gives CASSLDFAGQGIYEQYF.

The chain has TRBV5-1 and TRBJ1-1; 7 bases align to TRBD1. The ends lost 6 bases at V and 4 bases at J; junction bases unmatched: 6. Germline lookup yields CDR1 SGHRS and CDR2 YFSETQ. The length of the CDR3 is 13 residues. The CDR3 loop reads CASNRGQGTEAFF. The CDR3 nucleotides are TGCGCCAGCAACAGGGGTCAGGGCACTGAAGCTTTCTTT. Supplemented by reference TRBV5-1 and TRBJ1-1, the full variable domain reads KAGVTQTPRYLIKTRGQQVTLSCSPISGHRSVSWYQQTPGQGLQFLFEYFSETQRNKGNFPGRFSGRQFSNSRSEMNVSTLELGDSALYLCASNRGQGTEAFFGQGTRLTVV.

This rearrangement joins TRBV6-5 to TRBJ1-5; D gene uncertain. Per the germline V gene, CDR1 is MNHEY and CDR2 is SVGAGI. V dropped 2 bases and J dropped 2 bases, with 13 bases sitting between them. The CDR3 contains 16 residues. The CDR3 DNA reads TGTGCCAGCAGTTACGGACTACCCATGGGCAATCAGCCCCAGCATTTT. Protein sequence: CASSYGLPMGNQPQHF.